Included here is one TCR beta chain sequence, with context. Antigen unknown. This entry comes from a study of T cells in Graves' hyperthyroidism and ophthalmopathy. Study context: Before any treatment, at initial diagnosis, peripheral blood was collected. General study results and limits: In blood, most of the thyroid clonotypes expanded above 0.001 were also present.

Enrolled ophthalmopathy patients presented with a Clinical Activity Score of at least 3, a NOSPECS grade of at least 4, and disease duration under 3 months. The diagnoses drew upon clinical symptoms, serum thyroxine and TRAb, thyroid ultrasound and orbital computed tomography. RNA transcripts provided the source from which TCR beta CDR3 regions were amplified. The HTBI primer set served for first-round RT-PCR of the TCR CDR3. TCRdb called the multiplex PCR reads again in MiXCR, with one record for every CDR3 protein. The sample has about 640,000 distinct CDR3 sequences; less than 25% are singletons. V was clipped by 4 bases and J by 4 bases; unmatched bases: 3. This CDR3 has 13 residues. In germline, CDR1 is MNHNS, CDR2 SASEGT.

Material: blood. This clonotype originated in a man between 25 and 39 years old with Graves' ophthalmopathy. The rearrangement links TRBV6-1 to TRBJ2-7; TRBD1 agrees at 8 bases. CDR3 DNA sequence: TGTGCCAGCAGTGGAGACAGGGGTTACGAGCAGTACTTC. This translates into CASSGDRGYEQYF.